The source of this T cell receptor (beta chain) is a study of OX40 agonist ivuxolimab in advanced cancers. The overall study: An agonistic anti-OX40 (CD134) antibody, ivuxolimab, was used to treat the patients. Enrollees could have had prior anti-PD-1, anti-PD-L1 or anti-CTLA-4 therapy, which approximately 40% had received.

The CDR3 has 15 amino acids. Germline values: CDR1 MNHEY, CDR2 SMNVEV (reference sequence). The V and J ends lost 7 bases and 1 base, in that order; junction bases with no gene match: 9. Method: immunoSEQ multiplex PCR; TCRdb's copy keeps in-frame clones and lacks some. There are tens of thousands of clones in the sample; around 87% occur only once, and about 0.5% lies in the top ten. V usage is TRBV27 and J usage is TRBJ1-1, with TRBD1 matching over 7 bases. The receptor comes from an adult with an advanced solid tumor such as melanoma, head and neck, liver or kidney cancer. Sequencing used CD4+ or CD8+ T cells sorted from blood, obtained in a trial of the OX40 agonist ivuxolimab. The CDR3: CASTSLGTANTEAFF. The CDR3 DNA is TGTGCCAGCACCTCACTCGGGACAGCGAACACTGAAGCTTTCTTT.